This TCR beta chain emerged from a study of blood T cell repertoires in COVID-19. Study-level information: Italy, Spain and the United States were the sources of the convalescent and acute COVID-19 samples.

Trimming at V came to 5 bases and at J to 6 bases, leaving 7 bases not matched to a gene. The CDR3 is 14 amino acids. In germline, CDR1 is SGHRS, CDR2 YFSETQ. The protocol was immunoSEQ multiplex PCR, while the TCRdb copy is restricted to in-frame clones and leaves out a portion. The profile shows more than 45,000 clones, under 80% of them singletons. The sequenced material came from peripheral blood. The chain employs TRBV5-1 and TRBJ2-7, with 11 bases identical to TRBD1. The clonotype originates from a human donor in a cohort sampled during active COVID-19. The CDR3 loop reads CASRQGTGGPEQYF. CDR3 DNA: TGCGCCAGCAGACAAGGGACAGGGGGTCCCGAGCAGTACTTC.